This TCR beta chain was recovered during a study of cytomegalovirus exposure and HLA in healthy donors. The PCR made use of 60 Vbeta and 13 Jbeta primers. This table comes from immunoSEQ multiplex PCR, and its TCRdb copy is limited to in-frame clones, with some not included. This table holds around 92,000 clones, roughly 76% found once. This sequence was found in a human donor in good health. Sequenced material: PBMCs.

The CDR3 bases are TGTGCCAGCAGGGCGGGGGGGTTAGATACGCAGTATTTT. As protein: CASRAGGLDTQYF. This chain uses TRBV7-2 with TRBJ2-3; 9 nucleotides line up with TRBD2. Trimming cost V 6 bases and J 5 bases; bases outside gene matches: 3. The CDR3 loop spans 13 amino acids. CDR1 is SGHTA, CDR2 FQGNSA, per germline.